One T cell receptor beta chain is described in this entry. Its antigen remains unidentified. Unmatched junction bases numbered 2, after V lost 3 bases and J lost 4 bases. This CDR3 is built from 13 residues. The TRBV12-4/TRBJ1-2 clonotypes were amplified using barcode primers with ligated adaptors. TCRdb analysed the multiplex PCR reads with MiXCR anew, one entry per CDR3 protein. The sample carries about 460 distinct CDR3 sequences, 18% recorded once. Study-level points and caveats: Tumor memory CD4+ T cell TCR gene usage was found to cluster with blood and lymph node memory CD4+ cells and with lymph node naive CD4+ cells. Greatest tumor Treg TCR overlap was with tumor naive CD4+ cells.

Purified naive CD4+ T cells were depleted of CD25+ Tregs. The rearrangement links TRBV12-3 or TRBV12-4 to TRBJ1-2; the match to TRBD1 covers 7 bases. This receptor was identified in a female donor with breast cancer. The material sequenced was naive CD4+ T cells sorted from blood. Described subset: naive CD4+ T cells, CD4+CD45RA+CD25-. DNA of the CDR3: TGTGCCAGCAGTTTCGACAGGGCCTATGGCTACACCTTC. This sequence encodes CASSFDRAYGYTF.